The 21 T cell receptor beta chains given below trace back to one sample, sequenced in a study of cytomegalovirus exposure and HLA in healthy donors. PCR primers comprised 60 Vbeta and 13 Jbeta primers. Method: immunoSEQ multiplex PCR; TCRdb's copy keeps in-frame clones and lacks some. This sample yields 60,000 to 85,000 clones, of which roughly 79% are seen a single time; less than 2% belongs to the top ten. Input material: PBMCs. The receptors stem from a man between 35 and 55 years old in good health and CMV-seronegative.

This chain connects TRBV6-5 to TRBJ2-7; TRBD1 matches at 11 bases. Germline V lookup: CDR1 MNHEY, CDR2 SVGAGI. This CDR3 contains 15 residues. V shed 5 bases and J 4 bases; nucleotides not matched to a gene: 7. The CDR3 nucleotides are TGTGCCAGCAGTCCTGGGACAGGGGGTCGGTACGAGCAGTACTTC. Its protein product is CASSPGTGGRYEQYF.

The chain combines TRBV6-4 with TRBJ2-2, with 10 bases lining up with TRBD2. CDR1 and CDR2 (germline): MRHNA, SNTAGT. With V trimmed by 6 bases and J by 6 bases, 4 bases remained unmatched. The CDR3 has 14 amino acids. DNA of the CDR3: TGTGCCAGCAGAAAGCGGGAGGGGGCCGGGGAGCTGTTTTTT. It translates to CASRKREGAGELFF.

V and J are TRBV19 and TRBJ1-2, with a possible D match to TRBD1 (5 bases). Germline-derived CDR1 and CDR2 are LNHDA and SQIVND (reference sequence). Trimming removed 6 bases at V and 4 bases at J, with 15 bases between. The CDR3 covers 14 residues. The CDR3 DNA follows: TGTGCCAGTAGGCCGAGACAGAAACTCTATGGCTACACCTTC. Translating gives CASRPRQKLYGYTF.

This clone showed up just a few times. The V call is TRBV6-1, the J call TRBJ2-5; 9 positions agree with TRBD2. The DNA matches TRBJ2-7 better at its end, which makes the J call doubtful. The CDR3 covers 15 residues. Germline V gene sequence: CDR1 MNHNS, CDR2 SASEGT. As DNA, the CDR3 is TGTGCCAGCAGTGAAGATCTAGCGGGGCCCTACGAGCAGTACTTC. Translation: CASSEDLAGPYEQYF.

The chain uses TRBV4-2 and TRBJ1-1, with D maybe TRBD1 (5 bases). The CDR3 length is 15 residues. CDR1 and CDR2 from the germline V gene are LGHNA and YNFKEQ. V gave up 4 bases and J gave up 5 bases, with 17 bases separating them. The DNA of the CDR3 is TGTGCCAGCAGCCCGCCCACCAGGTCAGGGACTGAAGCTTTCTTT. Translated: CASSPPTRSGTEAFF.

V is TRBV27 and J is TRBJ2-7, with 10 positions matching TRBD2. The CDR3 spans 16 residues. CDR1 is MNHEY, CDR2 SMNVEV, per germline (reference sequence). Trimming removed 6 bases from V and 5 bases from J; junction bases left unmatched: 13. The CDR3 DNA reads TGTGCCAGCAGGGAGGAGGGTAGCGGGAGGTATCACGAGCAGTACTTC. Translation gives CASREEGSGRYHEQYF.

V gene TRBV7-9 combines with J gene TRBJ2-1; unclear D gene. Looked up from germline, CDR1 is SEHNR and CDR2 is FQNEAQ (reference sequence). Trimming pared 0 bases from V and 4 bases from J, leaving 10 bases between. The CDR3 length is 15 residues. CDR3: CASSLAIGSYNEQFF. In DNA form, the CDR3 reads TGTGCCAGCAGCTTAGCCATTGGCAGTTACAATGAGCAGTTCTTC.

The chain is built from TRBV5-1 and TRBJ2-2, with 7 bases aligning to TRBD1. V was pared by 0 bases and J by 3 bases, with 8 bases of the junction left unmatched. The CDR3 totals 17 residues. The germline gives CDR1 SGHRS, CDR2 YFSETQ. CDR3 region: CASSLGPRGGDTGELFF. The CDR3 DNA reads TGCGCCAGCAGCTTGGGCCCCAGAGGGGGCGACACCGGGGAGCTGTTTTTT.

Only one count was recorded for this clone. CDR3 coding DNA: TGCGCCAGCAGCTTGGTCGGGACAGACATATACGAGCAGTACTTC. Encoded protein: CASSLVGTDIYEQYF. The chain combines TRBV5-1 with TRBJ2-7; TRBD1 matches at 7 bases. Germline V gene data show CDR1 as SGHRS and CDR2 as YFSETQ. V trimming: 0 bases; J trimming: 4 bases; junction bases outside the gene matches: 7. CDR3 length: 15 residues.

V gene TRBV27 combines with J gene TRBJ1-4; 7 nucleotides agree with TRBD1. The CDR3 totals 14 residues. V trimming: 4 bases; J trimming: 8 bases; junction bases outside the gene matches: 7. Germline CDR1 and CDR2: MNHEY and SMNVEV (reference sequence). CDR3 residues: CASSWTGLGEKLFF. CDR3 coding DNA: TGTGCCAGCAGTTGGACAGGCCTTGGGGAAAAACTGTTTTTT.

The chain combines TRBV11-2 with TRBJ2-3; no reliable D call. V dropped 1 base and J dropped 1 base, with 6 bases sitting between them. The CDR3 covers 14 residues. Germline CDR1 is SGHAT and CDR2 is FQNNGV. The CDR3 nucleotides are TGTGCCAGCAGCTTAGTTTGGCGCACAGATACGCAGTATTTT. Encoded protein: CASSLVWRTDTQYF.

The rearrangement uses TRBV5-1 and TRBJ1-1, with no clear D. The CDR3 length is 15 residues. With 1 base removed from V and 0 bases from J, the gap between germline ends came to 10 bases. The V gene's germline CDR1 is SGHRS and CDR2 YFSETQ. Here the CDR3 DNA reads TGCGCCAGCAGCTTGTCAACACCGTTGAACACTGAAGCTTTCTTT. Its translation is CASSLSTPLNTEAFF.

The J gene is TRBJ1-1, the V gene TRBV28, with a weak D call TRBD1 (6 bases). The V gene lost 8 bases and the J gene lost 3 bases, with 19 bases spanning the gap. Germline V gives CDR1 MDHEN, CDR2 SYDVKM. The CDR3 contains 15 residues. The DNA for the CDR3 is TGTGCCAGCCTTACCACGACAGGCGGTTACACTGAAGCTTTCTTT. It is translated as CASLTTTGGYTEAFF.

The chain joins TRBV19 to TRBJ2-3, with 7 bases identical to TRBD2. The V gene end was trimmed by 3 bases and the J gene end by 2 bases; junction bases not matched to a gene: 5. Germline CDR1 is LNHDA and CDR2 is SQIVND (reference sequence). CDR3 length equals 15 residues. The CDR3 nucleotides read TGTGCCAGTAGTATCCAAGCGGGATCCACAGATACGCAGTATTTT. It codes for CASSIQAGSTDTQYF.

This clone was observed a handful of times. This rearrangement joins TRBV15 to TRBJ1-5, with D unresolved. Trimming took off 1 base at V and 7 bases at J, with 14 bases between the two ends. CDR1 and CDR2 from the germline V gene are LNHNV and YYDKDF (reference sequence). This CDR3 contains 15 residues. In nucleotides, the CDR3 is TGTGCCACCAGCAGAGCTGGGGTGACGGGACAGCCCCAGCATTTT. Its translation is CATSRAGVTGQPQHF.

The rearrangement joins TRBV27 to TRBJ2-3, with D unclear. CDR3 size: 13 residues. Trimming removed 5 bases at V and 6 bases at J, with 12 bases between. Germline V gene data show CDR1 as MNHEY and CDR2 as SMNVEV (reference sequence). In DNA, the CDR3 is TGTGCCAGCAGTCCTCCGGTTTCGGATACGCAGTATTTT. This translates into CASSPPVSDTQYF.

The table lists this clone with a count of one. J is TRBJ1-1 and V is TRBV4-1, with no clear D. Trimming left V 0 bases short and J 5 bases short, with 13 bases between. The CDR3 contains 15 residues. Per the germline V gene, CDR1 is MGHRA and CDR2 is YSYEKL. The CDR3 sequence: CASSQDTFQKTEAFF. DNA of the CDR3: TGCGCCAGCAGCCAAGACACCTTCCAGAAAACTGAAGCTTTCTTT.

The chain joins TRBV4-2 to TRBJ2-3, with 7 bases fitting TRBD1. V gave up 4 bases and J gave up 4 bases; unmatched junction bases: 5. Germline values: CDR1 LGHNA, CDR2 YNFKEQ. This CDR3 has 14 amino acids. The CDR3 loop reads CASSPTGAADTQYF. In nucleotides, the CDR3 is TGTGCCAGCAGCCCAACAGGGGCGGCAGATACGCAGTATTTT.

This chain joins TRBV7-2 and TRBJ1-4, with D hard to call. The CDR3 covers 15 residues. Germline CDR1 reads SGHTA; CDR2 reads FQGNSA. V was cut by 5 bases and J by 8 bases, with 18 bases left in between. CDR3 amino acids: CASSPRYAGAEKLFF. The CDR3 nucleotides read TGTGCCAGCAGCCCGAGATATGCGGGAGCGGAAAAACTGTTTTTT.

The V and J genes are TRBV2 and TRBJ2-7; 7 bases line up with TRBD2. V lost 3 bases to trimming and J lost 7 bases; unmatched junction nucleotides: 12. Germline V gene sequence: CDR1 SNHLY, CDR2 FYNNEI. CDR3 length equals 15 residues. The CDR3 DNA reads as TGTGCCAGCAGTGAGAGGGAGGGCGGGGCTACGGAGCAGTACTTC. Amino acid sequence: CASSEREGGATEQYF.

The gene calls are TRBV14 and TRBJ2-5; the D is unclear. The germline CDR1 and CDR2 sequences are SGHDN and FVKESK. Trimming left V 2 bases short and J 4 bases short, with 8 bases between. The CDR3 is 13 residues long. CDR3 DNA sequence: TGTGCCAGCAGCCAACGAACGGGAGAGACCCAGTACTTC. Its translation: CASSQRTGETQYF.